The rows below give T cell receptor beta chains drawn from one sample of a study of blood T cells in healthy people across ages. TCRdb reanalysed the 5' RACE reads using MiXCR and keeps one entry per CDR3 protein. The table includes about 680,000 distinct CDR3 sequences, 49% detected once. The specimen was blood. Every receptor here comes from a woman in her fifties or sixties in good health. Each CDR3 is given with its conserved first and last residue. Each record gives: D gene, J gene, V gene, clone size, CDR3 length, CDR3 protein, CDR3 DNA. A D gene is named only where the DNA matches it firmly. A row's size may be missing; if present it is once, few, many or a size class.

D: TRBD2
J: TRBJ2-7
V: TRBV2
size: -
length: 16
CDR3: CASSPRKSGRGVEQYF
DNA: TGTGCCAGCAGCCCACGAAAAAGCGGGAGGGGTGTTGAGCAGTACTTC

D: -
J: TRBJ1-4
V: TRBV18
size: few
length: 13
CDR3: CASSQDGNEKLFF
DNA: TGTGCCAGCTCACAAGACGGGAATGAAAAACTGTTTTTT

D: -
J: TRBJ2-1
V: TRBV7-3
size: -
length: 16
CDR3: CASSWGVDTAYNEQFF
DNA: TGTGCCAGCAGCTGGGGGGTAGACACCGCCTACAATGAGCAGTTCTTC

D: -
J: TRBJ2-3
V: TRBV4-3
size: -
length: 13
CDR3: CASSRIAADTQYF
DNA: TGCGCCAGCAGCCGAATAGCGGCAGATACGCAGTATTTT

D: TRBD1
J: TRBJ2-5
V: TRBV24-1
size: few
length: 15
CDR3: CATSDPTGVQETQYF
DNA: TGTGCCACCAGTGATCCCACAGGGGTTCAAGAGACCCAGTACTTC

D: -
J: TRBJ2-7
V: TRBV20-1
size: -
length: 13
CDR3: CSARLASSYEQYF
DNA: TGCAGTGCTAGGCTGGCTTCCTCCTACGAGCAGTACTTC

D: -
J: TRBJ2-2
V: TRBV6-2/TRBV6-3
size: -
length: 14
CDR3: CASSRLAGTGELFF
DNA: TGTGCCAGCAGCCGGCTAGCAGGCACCGGGGAGCTGTTTTTT

D: -
J: TRBJ2-1
V: TRBV5-1
size: -
length: 16
CDR3: CASSLVSTGRAHEQFF
DNA: TGCGCCAGCAGCTTGGTGTCCACAGGCAGGGCTCATGAGCAGTTCTTC

D: -
J: TRBJ2-7
V: TRBV7-2
size: few
length: 15
CDR3: CASSFRQRTNYEQYF
DNA: TGTGCCAGCAGCTTTAGACAACGGACGAACTACGAGCAGTACTTC

D: -
J: TRBJ1-1
V: TRBV20-1
size: -
length: 11
CDR3: CSCNLGTEAFF
DNA: TGCAGTTGCAACCTGGGCACTGAAGCTTTCTTT

D: -
J: TRBJ1-2
V: TRBV10-2
size: -
length: 15
CDR3: CASSTPTNLNYGYTF
DNA: TGCGCCAGCAGTACACCAACCAATCTAAACTATGGCTACACCTTC

D: TRBD1
J: TRBJ1-5
V: TRBV20-1
size: -
length: 14
CDR3: CSANSGTVNQPQHF
DNA: TGCAGTGCAAACTCCGGGACAGTTAATCAGCCCCAGCATTTT

D: TRBD2
J: TRBJ2-3
V: TRBV7-8
size: -
length: 14
CDR3: CASSWGLASDTQYF
DNA: TGTGCCAGCAGCTGGGGACTAGCTTCAGATACGCAGTATTTT

D: TRBD1
J: TRBJ2-7
V: TRBV27
size: -
length: 14
CDR3: CASSRTGSRYEQYF
DNA: TGTGCCAGCAGTCGGACAGGGTCTCGGTACGAGCAGTACTTC

D: -
J: TRBJ2-5
V: TRBV20-1
size: -
length: 14
CDR3: CSATRLRDRGEQYF
DNA: TGCAGTGCTACCAGACTCCGGGACCGAGGGGAGCAGTACTTC

D: TRBD2
J: TRBJ2-3
V: TRBV20-1
size: -
length: 14
CDR3: CSASPSGVTDTQYF
DNA: TGCAGTGCTAGCCCCAGCGGGGTGACAGATACGCAGTATTTT

D: TRBD1
J: TRBJ1-2
V: TRBV20-1
size: -
length: 15
CDR3: CSARDARGRRNGYTF
DNA: TGCAGTGCTAGAGATGCAAGGGGGCGCAGGAATGGCTACACCTTC

D: TRBD1
J: TRBJ1-2
V: TRBV25-1
size: -
length: 17
CDR3: CASSESGGGQGAFGYTF
DNA: TGTGCCAGCAGTGAGTCGGGAGGGGGACAGGGGGCATTTGGCTACACCTTC

D: TRBD1
J: TRBJ2-1
V: TRBV28
size: few
length: 21
CDR3: CASSLSPGQGTRDYLYNEQFF
DNA: TGTGCCAGCAGTTTATCCCCGGGACAGGGGACGAGGGACTACCTATACAATGAGCAGTTCTTC

D: -
J: TRBJ2-1
V: TRBV25-1
size: -
length: 15
CDR3: CASSPRGLANNEQFF
DNA: TGTGCCAGCAGCCCGAGGGGGCTAGCGAACAATGAGCAGTTCTTC

D: -
J: TRBJ2-3
V: TRBV28
size: -
length: 15
CDR3: CASSAPDSKTDTQYF
DNA: TGTGCCAGCAGTGCCCCCGACAGTAAAACAGATACGCAGTATTTT

D: -
J: TRBJ1-2
V: TRBV4-3
size: -
length: 14
CDR3: CASSLLGGQCGHTF
DNA: TGCGCCAGCAGCCTGCTAGGAGGACAGTGTGGCCACACCTTC

D: TRBD1
J: TRBJ2-7
V: TRBV20-1
size: -
length: 15
CDR3: CSASPGQRGSYEQYF
DNA: TGCAGTGCTAGCCCGGGACAGCGTGGTTCCTACGAGCAGTACTTC

D: TRBD1
J: TRBJ1-2
V: TRBV20-1
size: many
length: 13
CDR3: CSANKDRSYGYTF
DNA: TGCAGTGCTAATAAGGACAGGAGCTATGGCTACACCTTC

D: -
J: TRBJ2-3
V: TRBV7-2
size: -
length: 14
CDR3: CASSLALLTDTQYF
DNA: TGTGCCAGCAGCTTAGCGCTCCTTACAGATACGCAGTATTTT

D: -
J: TRBJ2-2
V: TRBV13
size: -
length: 16
CDR3: CASSMRGQWNTGELFF
DNA: TGTGCCAGCAGCATGCGGGGACAGTGGAACACCGGGGAGCTGTTTTTT

D: -
J: TRBJ1-6
V: TRBV28
size: -
length: 12
CDR3: CASSLGNSPLHF
DNA: TGTGCCAGCAGTTTGGGAAATTCACCCCTCCACTTT

D: TRBD1
J: TRBJ1-4
V: TRBV12-3/TRBV12-4
size: few
length: 16
CDR3: CASSTPRAGGNEKLFF
DNA: TGTGCCAGCAGTACCCCGCGCGCAGGGGGAAATGAAAAACTGTTTTTT

D: TRBD1
J: TRBJ1-5
V: TRBV6-2/TRBV6-3
size: -
length: 15
CDR3: CASSYPTGDNQPQHF
DNA: TGTGCCAGCAGTTACCCCACAGGGGATAATCAGCCCCAGCATTTT

D: TRBD2
J: TRBJ2-1
V: TRBV20-1
size: -
length: 17
CDR3: CSATGLGREGRMDEQFF
DNA: TGCAGTGCTACAGGGTTAGGGCGGGAGGGCCGTATGGATGAGCAGTTCTTC

D: TRBD1
J: TRBJ2-1
V: TRBV18
size: -
length: 14
CDR3: CASSGTGINNEQFF
DNA: TGTGCCAGCTCAGGGACAGGGATCAACAATGAGCAGTTCTTC

D: -
J: TRBJ2-5
V: TRBV7-2
size: -
length: 16
CDR3: CASSLAGTTKGETQYF
DNA: TGTGCCAGCAGCTTAGCGGGGACAACAAAGGGGGAGACCCAGTACTTC

D: TRBD2
J: TRBJ2-7
V: TRBV7-2
size: -
length: 14
CDR3: CASSLPGRAYEQYF
DNA: TGTGCCAGCAGCTTACCCGGGAGGGCCTACGAGCAGTACTTC

D: TRBD1
J: TRBJ2-5
V: TRBV12-3/TRBV12-4
size: -
length: 14
CDR3: CASAGTGGVETQYF
DNA: TGTGCCAGCGCCGGGACAGGGGGCGTTGAGACCCAGTACTTC

D: -
J: TRBJ2-1
V: TRBV6-1
size: -
length: 15
CDR3: CASSEAPQSYNGQFF
DNA: TGTGCCAGCAGTGAAGCTCCTCAGTCCTACAATGGGCAGTTCTTC

D: -
J: TRBJ1-2
V: TRBV27
size: -
length: 12
CDR3: CASMRLGYGYTF
DNA: TGTGCCAGCATGAGACTCGGCTATGGCTACACCTTC

D: -
J: TRBJ1-1
V: TRBV27
size: few
length: 14
CDR3: CASSSDSYNTEAFF
DNA: TGTGCCAGCAGTTCGGACAGCTATAACACTGAAGCTTTCTTT

D: -
J: TRBJ2-5
V: TRBV28
size: -
length: 13
CDR3: CASSLIDRETQYF
DNA: TGTGCCAGCAGTTTAATTGACAGGGAGACCCAGTACTTC

D: -
J: TRBJ2-1
V: TRBV7-9
size: few
length: 13
CDR3: CASSRPDHNEQFF
DNA: TGTGCCAGCAGCCGACCCGACCACAATGAGCAGTTCTTC

D: -
J: TRBJ2-7
V: TRBV7-9
size: -
length: 12
CDR3: CASRPISYEQYF
DNA: TGTGCCAGCAGACCCATCTCCTACGAGCAGTACTTC

D: -
J: TRBJ2-2
V: TRBV10-3
size: -
length: 16
CDR3: CAISELVVWATGELFF
DNA: TGTGCCATCAGTGAGTTGGTGGTGTGGGCCACCGGGGAGCTGTTTTTT

D: TRBD1
J: TRBJ2-5
V: TRBV4-3
size: -
length: 16
CDR3: CASSPQTGGVQETQYF
DNA: TGCGCCAGCAGCCCACAGACAGGGGGGGTCCAAGAGACCCAGTACTTC

D: -
J: TRBJ2-7
V: TRBV7-2
size: many
length: 15
CDR3: CASKGGGGRVYEQYF
DNA: TGTGCCAGCAAAGGGGGGGGCGGGAGAGTCTACGAGCAGTACTTC

D: TRBD1
J: TRBJ2-3
V: TRBV20-1
size: -
length: 13
CDR3: CSAMTGGEDTQYF
DNA: TGCAGTGCTATGACAGGGGGCGAAGATACGCAGTATTTT

D: -
J: TRBJ2-2
V: TRBV20-1
size: -
length: 13
CDR3: CSAVTSNTGELFF
DNA: TGCAGTGCAGTCACTAGCAACACCGGGGAGCTGTTTTTT

D: -
J: TRBJ2-3
V: TRBV11-2
size: -
length: 15
CDR3: CASRAIRVSTDTQYF
DNA: TGTGCCAGCAGGGCCATTAGAGTTAGCACAGATACGCAGTATTTT

D: TRBD1
J: TRBJ2-3
V: TRBV7-8
size: -
length: 16
CDR3: CASSLVAARGIDTQYF
DNA: TGTGCCAGCAGCTTAGTGGCGGCCAGGGGGATAGATACGCAGTATTTT

D: -
J: TRBJ1-4
V: TRBV28
size: -
length: 13
CDR3: CASSLTMEEKLFF
DNA: TGTGCCAGCAGTTTAACTATGGAAGAAAAACTGTTTTTT